The 30 T cell receptor beta chains reported below all come from one sample, sequenced in a study of control samples from healthy donors and cancer patients. Sequencing was performed with immunoSEQ multiplex PCR; in TCRdb, only in-frame clones are kept and a portion is missing. The sample includes about 100,000 clones, roughly 87% seen only once; the top ten take 15% to 20%. The sequencing input was blood. All receptors come from a woman aged 50 to 60 in good health.

CDR3 residues: CASSTRTGGRAGELFF. CDR3 DNA: TGTGCCAGTAGTACAAGGACAGGGGGCCGTGCCGGGGAGCTGTTTTTT. The J gene is TRBJ2-2, the V gene TRBV19; 11 bases are a match to TRBD1. J lost 6 bases, V lost 4 bases, and 7 bases had no gene match. This CDR3 region has 16 residues. Germline lookup yields CDR1 LNHDA and CDR2 SQIVND (reference sequence).

The V call is TRBV6-5, the J call TRBJ1-2; D is perhaps TRBD1 (6 bases). The CDR3 is 11 residues long. Looked up from germline, CDR1 is MNHEY and CDR2 is SVGAGI. V lost 10 bases, J lost 4 bases, and 10 bases lay in between. DNA of the CDR3: TGTGCCACAGGGGTTTTCTATGGCTACACCTTC. It encodes CATGVFYGYTF.

The chain has TRBV20-1 and TRBJ2-1; D remains unclear. Germline V lookup: CDR1 DFQATT, CDR2 SNEGSKA (reference sequence). V was clipped by 7 bases and J by 7 bases, with 11 bases between them. CDR3 length: 11 residues. The CDR3 protein is CSVKLRNEQFF. The CDR3 coding sequence is TGCAGTGTCAAACTAAGGAATGAGCAGTTCTTC.

The chain recombines TRBV6-5 with TRBJ2-1; D not certain. Germline CDR1 reads MNHEY; CDR2 reads SVGAGI. Between the trimmed V and J ends, which lost 0 bases and 1 base, there was a span of 4 bases. This CDR3 has 14 amino acids. The CDR3 DNA sequence: TGTGCCAGCAGTTACTCGATATCCTACAATGAGCAGTTCTTC. This translates into CASSYSISYNEQFF.

V and J are TRBV5-1 and TRBJ2-3, with D maybe TRBD2 (6 bases). The CDR3 loop spans 14 amino acids. Per the germline V gene, CDR1 is SGHRS and CDR2 is YFSETQ. Trimming cost V 3 bases and J 2 bases, with 10 bases left between them. In nucleotides, the CDR3 is TGCGCCAGCAGCTCTGGGACTTTCACAGATACGCAGTATTTT. Amino acids: CASSSGTFTDTQYF.

This clone showed up just once. The rearrangement joins TRBV4-3 to TRBJ1-2; 11 nucleotides align to TRBD1. The CDR3 is 17 residues long. The V segment lost 0 bases and the J segment 4 bases; nucleotides outside the gene matches: 7. CDR1 is LGHNA, CDR2 YSLEER, per germline. CDR3 DNA sequence: TGCGCCAGCAGCCAAGATCGGGCGGGGACAGGGGGCTATGGCTACACCTTC. Encoded protein: CASSQDRAGTGGYGYTF.

Comment on this clone: At one end, the junction sequence differs from germline, possibly due to a read error. V and J are TRBV9 and TRBJ2-1; unclear D gene. CDR1 is SGDLS, CDR2 YYNGEE, per germline. The CDR3 has 15 residues. CDR3 nucleotides: TGTGCCAGCAGCGTTTTTGGGATTAGCTACGATGAGCAGTTCTTC. Translation: CASSVFGISYDEQFF.

The chain joins TRBV9 to TRBJ1-5; D is undetermined. The CDR3 has 14 amino acids. CDR1 and CDR2 (germline): SGDLS, YYNGEE. The V end was cut by 5 bases, the J end by 0 bases, with 9 bases between. The CDR3 sequence is CASSAGISNQPQHF. The CDR3 bases are TGTGCCAGCAGTGCCGGGATTAGCAATCAGCCCCAGCATTTT.

This clone has only one observation. The chain carries TRBV5-4 and TRBJ2-5, with D tentatively TRBD1 (6 bases). The length of the CDR3 is 15 residues. V lost 0 bases and J lost 2, with 11 bases in between. CDR1 SGHNT and CDR2 YYREEE come from the germline V gene (reference sequence). The CDR3 DNA reads as TGTGCCAGCAGCTTGGACACAGGGCGTCAAGAGACCCAGTACTTC. It codes for CASSLDTGRQETQYF.

This clone was picked up a small number of times. This chain joins TRBV24-1 and TRBJ2-3; 11 bases fit TRBD2. With 4 bases clipped from V and 7 bases from J, the junction kept 9 bases outside the gene matches. The germline V gene encodes CDR1 KGHDR and CDR2 SFDVKD. The CDR3 runs 16 residues. DNA of the CDR3: TGTGCCACCAGTGACCCTTCTAGCGGGAGGAAAAATACGCAGTATTTT. Its translation is CATSDPSSGRKNTQYF.

The V and J genes are TRBV7-2 and TRBJ2-5, with D maybe TRBD1 (5 bases). CDR1 is SGHTA and CDR2 is FQGNSA in the germline V gene. There are 15 residues in the CDR3. Trimming took off 5 bases at V and 0 bases at J, with 13 bases between the two ends. CDR3 DNA: TGTGCCAGCAGCCTTTCTAGGGGATACCAAGAGACCCAGTACTTC. It specifies CASSLSRGYQETQYF.

V and J are TRBV3-1 (or the pseudogene TRBV3-2) and TRBJ2-7; D possibly corresponds to TRBD2 (6 bases). Trimming removed 4 bases at V and 1 base at J, with 11 bases between. Germline V gives CDR1 LGHDT, CDR2 YNNKEL (reference sequence). This CDR3 spans 14 amino acids. In DNA form, the CDR3 reads TGTGCCAGCAGCCCGGGACTTCGTTCCTACGAGCAGTACTTC. Translation: CASSPGLRSYEQYF.

The chain links TRBV15 to TRBJ1-6; D uncertain. CDR3 length: 15 amino acids. The V and J ends lost 5 bases and 6 bases respectively, with 14 bases between them. Germline loops: CDR1 LNHNV, CDR2 YYDKDF (reference sequence). The DNA of the CDR3 is TGTGCCACCAGCGCAAAGGACGGTATTAATTCACCCCTCCACTTT. This codes for CATSAKDGINSPLHF.

This chain uses TRBV7-8 with TRBJ2-7; 8 bases agree with TRBD2. V gave up 0 bases and J gave up 3 bases; unmatched junction bases: 16. Germline lookup yields CDR1 SGHVS and CDR2 FQNEAQ. The CDR3 spans 19 residues. The CDR3 nucleotides are TGTGCCAGCAGCTTAGCCTGGGCTAGCGGGCGCTCACTTGACTACGAGCAGTACTTC. This translates into CASSLAWASGRSLDYEQYF. The full variable domain, its missing parts supplied by reference TRBV7-8 and TRBJ2-7, is GAGVSQSPRYKVAKRGQDVALRCDPISGHVSLFWYQQALGQGPEFLTYFQNEAQLDKSGLPSDRFFAERPEGSVSTLKIQRTQQEDSAVYLCASSLAWASGRSLDYEQYFGPGTRLTVT.

The chain employs TRBV27 and TRBJ2-2, with D unresolved. V was cut by 5 bases and J by 3 bases, with 13 bases left in between. The CDR3 runs 15 residues. The germline V gene encodes CDR1 MNHEY and CDR2 SMNVEV (reference sequence). Here the CDR3 DNA reads TGTGCCAGCAGTGTGGACCTCGCGGACACCGGGGAGCTGTTTTTT. Protein product: CASSVDLADTGELFF.

The CDR3 loop reads CASSSGAPNSPLHF. The CDR3 nucleotides read TGTGCCAGCAGCTCGGGGGCCCCCAATTCACCCCTCCACTTT. The chain recombines TRBV13 with TRBJ1-6; D perhaps matches TRBD1 (6 bases). V lost 4 bases, J lost 7 bases, and 11 bases lay in between. The CDR3 is made up of 14 amino acids. Germline CDR1 PRHDT, CDR2 FYEKMQ (reference sequence). The variable domain in full, completed from reference TRBV13 and TRBJ1-6, reads AAGVIQSPRHLIKEKRETATLKCYPIPRHDTVYWYQQGPGQDPQFLISFYEKMQSDKGSIPDRFSAQQFSDYHSELNMSSLELGDSALYFCASSSGAPNSPLHFGNGTRLTVT.

The chain joins TRBV30 to TRBJ2-3, with D possibly being TRBD1 or TRBD2 (5 bases each). The CDR3 totals 14 residues. With 2 bases removed from V and 0 bases from J, the gap between germline ends came to 9 bases. Per germline, CDR1 GTSNPN and CDR2 SVGIG (reference sequence). In DNA, the CDR3 is TGTGCCTGGAGTCCGGGGCAAAGCACAGATACGCAGTATTTT. Encoded protein: CAWSPGQSTDTQYF. Looking up the rest from reference TRBV30 and TRBJ2-3 gives the full variable domain: SQTIHQWPATLVQPVGSPLSLECTVEGTSNPNLYWYRQAAGRGLQLLFYSVGIGQISSEVPQNLSASRPQDRQFILSSKKLLLSDSGFYLCAWSPGQSTDTQYFGPGTRLTVL.

The chain links TRBV19 to TRBJ1-5, with D tentatively TRBD1 (5 bases). This CDR3 contains 15 residues. Germline CDR1 LNHDA, CDR2 SQIVND (reference sequence). Trimming took 4 bases from V and 3 from J, leaving 13 bases between them. Here the CDR3 DNA reads TGTGCCAGTAGTAGGAACGGGGCCTTCAATCAGCCCCAGCATTTT. Its protein is CASSRNGAFNQPQHF.

This sequence joins TRBV15 and TRBJ1-6; 9 bases line up with TRBD1. V gave up 6 bases and J gave up 10 bases; unmatched junction bases: 4. Per the germline V gene, CDR1 is LNHNV and CDR2 is YYDKDF (reference sequence). The CDR3 is 13 residues long. The CDR3 here is CATRETGGSPLHF. As DNA, the CDR3 is TGTGCCACCAGAGAGACAGGGGGATCACCCCTCCACTTT.

In its sample, this clone was seen once. The V call is TRBV3-1 (or the pseudogene TRBV3-2), the J call TRBJ2-3; D remains unclear. The CDR3 spans 16 residues. Looked up from germline, CDR1 is LGHDT and CDR2 is YNNKEL (reference sequence). Trimming left V 8 bases short and J 0 bases short, with 18 bases between. The CDR3 DNA follows: TGTGCCAGCCTCAGGTCCCACCTCAACAGCACAGATACGCAGTATTTT. Its translation: CASLRSHLNSTDTQYF.

The sample holds a few counts of this clone. The V and J genes are TRBV14 and TRBJ2-2; no clear D. From germline, CDR1 is SGHDN and CDR2 FVKESK. The CDR3 consists of 14 residues. Trimming stripped 4 bases from V and 7 bases from J, with 13 bases between. CDR3 nucleotides: TGTGCCAGCAGCCCCGGGCCCTGGGGCGGGGAGCTGTTTTTT. It yields the protein CASSPGPWGGELFF. Complete variable domain (other parts from reference TRBV14 and TRBJ2-2): EAGVTQFPSHSVIEKGQTVTLRCDPISGHDNLYWYRRVMGKEIKFLLHFVKESKQDESGMPNNRFLAERTGGTYSTLKVQPAELEDSGVYFCASSPGPWGGELFFGEGSRLTVL.

The V gene is TRBV6-1, the J gene TRBJ1-2; a weak D match, TRBD1 (5 bases). Looked up from germline, CDR1 is MNHNS and CDR2 is SASEGT. V shed 2 bases and J shed 2 bases, with 12 bases lying between them. The CDR3 is 15 residues long. The CDR3 region has the DNA TGTGCCAGCAGTGAAAGTCCCCAGGGCAACTATGGCTACACCTTC. Residues: CASSESPQGNYGYTF.

V and J are TRBV5-6 and TRBJ2-7; 7 nucleotides align to TRBD2. The CDR3 is 15 residues long. The V segment lost 1 base and the J segment 2 bases; nucleotides outside the gene matches: 6. In germline, CDR1 is SGHDT, CDR2 YYEEEE. As DNA, the CDR3 is TGTGCCAGCAGCTTGCGACTAGCTTCCACCTACGAGCAGTACGTC. Translated: CASSLRLASTYEQYV.

The chain links TRBV2 to TRBJ1-2, with D maybe TRBD1 (5 bases). CDR1 and CDR2 from the germline V gene are SNHLY and FYNNEI. The V end was cut by 7 bases, the J end by 5 bases, with 20 bases between. The CDR3 length is 15 residues. This CDR3 is CASMELGRVLYGYTF. The DNA for the CDR3 is TGTGCCAGCATGGAGCTCGGCAGGGTCCTTTATGGCTACACCTTC.

The gene calls are TRBV5-1 and TRBJ2-3, with TRBD1 as a possible D gene (6 bases). Germline V CDR1 and CDR2: SGHRS, YFSETQ. The CDR3 is made up of 15 amino acids. The V gene lost 4 bases and the J gene lost 0 bases, with 12 bases spanning the gap. CDR3 region: CASSLNRVSTDTQYF. The CDR3 DNA is TGCGCCAGCAGCCTCAACAGGGTCAGCACAGATACGCAGTATTTT.

This chain uses TRBV2 with TRBJ2-7, with TRBD1 as a possible D gene (6 bases). CDR1 is SNHLY, CDR2 FYNNEI, per germline. The CDR3 has 13 amino acids. Between the trimmed V and J ends, which lost 6 bases and 3 bases, there was a span of 12 bases. The CDR3 is CASRAGTNYEQYF. The CDR3 nucleotides are TGTGCCAGCAGAGCTGGGACAAACTACGAGCAGTACTTC.

J is TRBJ2-3 and V is TRBV11-2, with D tentatively TRBD1 or TRBD2 (5 bases each). The CDR3 has 12 residues. Trimming took off 1 base at V and 14 bases at J, with 13 bases between the two ends. Germline values: CDR1 SGHAT, CDR2 FQNNGV. The DNA for the CDR3 is TGTGCCAGCAGCTTAGTTGGGACCTCGGGGTATTTT. It specifies CASSLVGTSGYF. Based on the CDR3 plus reference TRBV11-2 and TRBJ2-3, the full variable domain is EAGVAQSPRYKIIEKRQSVAFWCNPISGHATLYWYQQILGQGPKLLIQFQNNGVVDDSQLPKDRFSAERLKGVDSTLKIQPAKLEDSAVYLCASSLVGTSGYFGPGTRLTVL.

The V gene is TRBV21-1, the J gene TRBJ2-7; the listed D gene, TRBD2, was not tested against the DNA. TRBV21-1 represents a pseudogene. This CDR3 has 18 amino acids. As DNA, the CDR3 is TGTGCCAGCAGCAAAAAGGGGGGCAAAATGGGCGGGAGTTACGAGCAGTACGTC. It translates to CASSKKGGKMGGSYEQYV.

The chain uses TRBV30 and TRBJ2-1; D gene unclear. V shed 5 bases and J shed 3 bases, with 11 bases lying between them. CDR3 length equals 13 residues. From germline, CDR1 is GTSNPN and CDR2 SVGIG (reference sequence). The CDR3 coding sequence is TGTGCCTGGTCTTGGCCAGTCTACAATGAGCAGTTCTTC. Translated, it gives CAWSWPVYNEQFF.

This sequence joins TRBV3-1 (or the pseudogene TRBV3-2) and TRBJ2-5, with a weak D call TRBD2 (5 bases). V lost 2 bases, J lost 2 bases, and 12 bases lay in between. This CDR3 contains 15 residues. From germline, CDR1 is LGHDT and CDR2 YNNKEL (reference sequence). CDR3 nucleotides: TGTGCCAGCAGCCAATTTGCGGGCGGGCAAGAGACCCAGTACTTC. This codes for CASSQFAGGQETQYF.